A few counts support the clone carrying this T cell receptor (beta chain). Each gene name is a mouse one. The read ends 4 residues before the CDR3 terminus; that terminus is restored from the germline J gene. Extracted from the samples, RNA was reverse transcribed into cDNA to serve as the sequencing template. The repertoire was sequenced with immunoSEQ multiplex PCR; TCRdb's copy has only in-frame clones and lacks some. The sample contains around 290,000 clones, none occurring once; less than 1.5% lies in the top ten. Sorting used CD4, CD8alpha, NKG2D, NKG2ACE and other markers on pooled cutaneous lymph node cells. This sample is drawn from a study of CD8+ T cells in alopecia areata. With 5 bases clipped from V and 0 bases from J, the junction kept 4 bases outside the gene matches. The CDR3 spans 16 residues. Germline CDR1 NSHNY, CDR2 SYGAGN.

This TCR was sampled from a C3H/HeJ mouse with alopecia areata. Strain haplotype (MHC): H2-k. The sample comprised CD4+ T cells sorted from a lymph node. The chain is built from TRBV13-1 and TRBJ2-2; 10 nucleotides agree with TRBD2. The CDR3 here is CASRAGTGANTGQLYF. The part of the CDR3 DNA that was read is TGTGCCAGCAGGGCCGGGACTGGGGCAAACACCGGG.